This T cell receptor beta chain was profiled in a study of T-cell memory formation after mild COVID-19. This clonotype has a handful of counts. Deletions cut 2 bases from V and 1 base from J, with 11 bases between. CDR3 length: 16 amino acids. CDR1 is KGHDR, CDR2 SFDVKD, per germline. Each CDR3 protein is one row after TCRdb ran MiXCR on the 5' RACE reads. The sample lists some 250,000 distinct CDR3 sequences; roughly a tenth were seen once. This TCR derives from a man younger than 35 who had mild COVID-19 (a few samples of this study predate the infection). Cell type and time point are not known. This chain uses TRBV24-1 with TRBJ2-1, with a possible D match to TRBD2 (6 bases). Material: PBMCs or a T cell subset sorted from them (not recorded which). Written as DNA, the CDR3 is TGTGCCACCAGTGATTCGATAGCGGCTTCCTACAATGAGCAGTTCTTC. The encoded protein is CATSDSIAASYNEQFF.